This T cell receptor (beta chain) appears in the sequencing data of a study of OX40 agonist ivuxolimab in advanced cancers. The assay was immunoSEQ multiplex PCR, and TCRdb's table has in-frame clones only and misses some. This table has some 19,000 clones, around two thirds appearing once. Trimming took off 0 bases at V and 7 bases at J, with 6 bases between the two ends. This CDR3 contains 11 residues. CDR1 is SQVTM and CDR2 is ANQGSEA in the germline V gene. The source is an adult with an advanced solid tumor such as melanoma, head and neck, liver or kidney cancer. The sample consisted of CD4+ or CD8+ T cells sorted from blood, taken in a trial of the OX40 agonist ivuxolimab. J is TRBJ1-2 and V is TRBV29-1; D is uncertain. The DNA for the CDR3 is TGCAGCGTTGAAGAGATAGGTGGCTACACCTTC. Translating gives CSVEEIGGYTF.